This T cell receptor (beta chain) comes out of a study of radiation and T cells in renal cell carcinoma. Study-level background: Nephrectomy followed 15 Gy stereotactic body radiation by 4 weeks.

Notes on the study in general: Without pretreatment biopsies, baseline tumor clonotype presence was undetermined. From baseline, blood top tumor clonotypes peaked at 2 weeks post-radiation.

Assay: immunoSEQ multiplex PCR; the TCRdb copy retains only in-frame clones and omits some. The table lists roughly 140,000 clones, approximately 90% of them singletons, with roughly 13% in the top ten. Time point meaning: blood 2 weeks post-SBRT. Treatment described: 15 Gy SBRT to primary tumor, nephrectomy 4 weeks later. This CDR3 has 14 residues. V dropped 4 bases and J dropped 7; count of bases not matched to a gene: 6. Germline lookup yields CDR1 SGHDN and CDR2 FVKESK. A remark on this clone: What it binds is not known.

The chain joins TRBV14 to TRBJ1-5; TRBD1 agrees at 8 bases. The clonotype was recovered from a woman aged 45-65 years with renal cell carcinoma. The input for sequencing was blood, taken from a patient whose treatment included radiotherapy and nephrectomy. The CDR3 protein is CASSRGQGLQPQHF. CDR3 bases: TGTGCCAGCAGCCGCGGACAGGGCCTCCAGCCCCAGCATTTT. Full variable domain (outside the CDR3, taken from reference TRBV14 and TRBJ1-5): EAGVTQFPSHSVIEKGQTVTLRCDPISGHDNLYWYRRVMGKEIKFLLHFVKESKQDESGMPNNRFLAERTGGTYSTLKVQPAELEDSGVYFCASSRGQGLQPQHFGDGTRLSIL.